The clone carrying this T cell receptor (beta chain) was recorded a few times. Its antigen is unidentified. The CDR3 extends over 21 amino acids. With 4 bases clipped from V and 5 bases from J, the junction kept 24 bases outside the gene matches. Germline V gene data show CDR1 as SGHTS and CDR2 as YDEGEE. This sample was included in a study of T cells in Graves' hyperthyroidism and ophthalmopathy. Study background: Before treatment of any kind, peripheral blood was taken at initial diagnosis. Overall study results and limits: Ophthalmopathy and stable hyperthyroidism were told apart by a 13 V-J model. The blood repertoire included most of the expanded thyroid clonotypes above 0.001.

Thyroid ultrasound, orbital computed tomography, clinical symptoms, and serum thyroxine and TRAb underpinned diagnoses. Amplified TCR beta CDR3 regions came from RNA transcripts. A first-round RT-PCR of the TCR CDR3 used the HTBI primer set. TCRdb ran MiXCR on the multiplex PCR reads and lists one entry per CDR3 protein. The sample records about 740,000 distinct CDR3 sequences, 11% to 15% being singletons. This chain joins TRBV5-8 and TRBJ2-1; 10 nucleotides agree with TRBD1. The sequencing input was blood. The sequence derives from a woman between 18 and 29 years old with Graves' hyperthyroidism. CDR3 sequence (DNA): TGTGCCAGCAGCCCGCCCCCGGGACAGGGGTTGGGGCCCAAATCCCACAATGAGCAGTTCTTC. Its protein product is CASSPPPGQGLGPKSHNEQFF.